This record concerns one T cell receptor (beta chain) sequence. What it binds is unknown. TCRdb re-called the 5' RACE reads, yielding one record per CDR3 amino acid sequence without DNA. The sample totals about 410,000 distinct CDR3 sequences. The sample originates from a study of T cells expressing NK-cell markers. Across the whole study: Sorted CD3+CD56+NKG2C+, CD3+CD56+NKG2C- and CD3+CD56-NKG2C+ T cells provided the TCR beta repertoires.

Germline V lookup: CDR1 SGHRS, CDR2 YFSETQ. There are 13 residues in the CDR3. The study, taken as a whole, reports: The study left the HCMV specificity of expanded NKG2C+ T cell clones unresolved. The same clonotypes also predominated in the CD3+CD56-NKG2C+ fraction of a handful of donors. Each of roughly 6 donors carried dominant NKG2C+ clonotypes accounting for about 1.0-7.0% of CD8+ T cells.

This chain joins TRBV5-1 and TRBJ2-1; TCRdb picks TRBD2, but there is no DNA to check that call. Sequences were obtained from blood T cells: a sorted CD56 or NKG2C T cell subset, CD4+ or CD8+ T cells, or bulk PBMC T cells (not recorded which). This receptor was taken from a woman between 45 and 60 years old in good health. The CDR3 spells CASSFFFAGEQFF. Supplemented by reference TRBV5-1 and TRBJ2-1, the full variable domain reads KAGVTQTPRYLIKTRGQQVTLSCSPISGHRSVSWYQQTPGQGLQFLFEYFSETQRNKGNFPGRFSGRQFSNSRSEMNVSTLELGDSALYLCASSFFFAGEQFFGPGTRLTVL.